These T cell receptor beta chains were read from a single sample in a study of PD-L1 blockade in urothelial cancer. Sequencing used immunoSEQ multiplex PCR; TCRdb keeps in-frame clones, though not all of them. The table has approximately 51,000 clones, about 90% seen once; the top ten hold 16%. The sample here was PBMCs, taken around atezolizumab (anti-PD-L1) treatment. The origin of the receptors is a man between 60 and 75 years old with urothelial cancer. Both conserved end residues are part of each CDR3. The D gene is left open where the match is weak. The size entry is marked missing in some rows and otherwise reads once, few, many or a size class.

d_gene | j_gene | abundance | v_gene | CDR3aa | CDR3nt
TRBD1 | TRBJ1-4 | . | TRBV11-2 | CASSSVAPGTGEKLFF | TGTGCCAGCAGCTCAGTAGCCCCTGGGACAGGGGAAAAACTGTTTTTT
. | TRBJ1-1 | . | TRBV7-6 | CASSRQADTEAFF | TGTGCCAGCAGTAGACAAGCCGACACTGAAGCTTTCTTT
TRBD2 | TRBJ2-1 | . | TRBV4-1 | CASRSLAGGITLQNEQFF | TGCGCCAGCAGATCCCTAGCGGGAGGGATAACGCTCCAAAATGAGCAGTTCTTC
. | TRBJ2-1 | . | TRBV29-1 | CSVSWQGGYNEQFF | TGCAGCGTGAGCTGGCAGGGCGGCTACAATGAGCAGTTCTTC
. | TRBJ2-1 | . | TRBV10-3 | CAISGPALVNEQFF | TGTGCCATCAGTGGGCCCGCTCTGGTCAATGAGCAGTTCTTC
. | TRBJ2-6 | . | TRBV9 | CASSAEGSGANVLTF | TGTGCCAGCAGCGCCGAGGGCTCTGGGGCCAACGTCCTGACTTTC
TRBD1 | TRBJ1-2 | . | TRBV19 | CASTPIGGQGLGGYTF | TGTGCCAGTACTCCCATTGGGGGACAGGGGCTAGGTGGCTACACCTTC
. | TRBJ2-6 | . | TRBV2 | CASDKLNSGANVLTF | TGTGCCAGCGACAAGCTCAACTCTGGGGCCAACGTCCTGACTTTC
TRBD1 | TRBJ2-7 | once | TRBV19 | CASSIGESGTGREQYF | TGTGCCAGTAGTATCGGGGAATCCGGGACAGGGCGGGAGCAGTACTTC
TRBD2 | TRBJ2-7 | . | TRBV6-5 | CASSILAGGSYEQYF | TGTGCCAGCAGTATACTAGCGGGAGGCTCCTACGAGCAGTACTTC
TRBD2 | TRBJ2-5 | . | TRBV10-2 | CASSATSAQQETQYF | TGCGCCAGCAGTGCGACTAGCGCACAGCAAGAGACCCAGTACTTC
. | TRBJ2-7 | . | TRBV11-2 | CASSFVGGSYEQYF | TGTGCCAGCAGCTTTGTGGGGGGCTCCTACGAGCAGTACTTC
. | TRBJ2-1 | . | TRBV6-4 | CASSDIPREEQFF | TGTGCCAGCAGTGACATTCCTAGAGAAGAGCAGTTCTTC
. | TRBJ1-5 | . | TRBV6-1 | CASSPTDSNQPQHF | TGTGCCAGCAGCCCGACAGATAGCAATCAGCCCCAGCATTTT
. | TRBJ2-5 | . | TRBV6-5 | CASSYFGTTQETQYF | TGTGCCAGCAGTTACTTCGGGACAACACAAGAGACCCAGTACTTC
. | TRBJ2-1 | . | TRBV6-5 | CASSYAADEQFF | TGTGCCAGCAGTTACGCGGCAGACGAGCAGTTCTTC
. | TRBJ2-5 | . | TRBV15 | CATSRDPETQYF | TGTGCCACCAGCAGAGATCCGGAGACCCAGTACTTC
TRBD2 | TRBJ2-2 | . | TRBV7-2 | CASSHGLAGLTGELFF | TGTGCCAGCAGCCACGGACTAGCGGGATTAACCGGGGAGCTGTTTTTT
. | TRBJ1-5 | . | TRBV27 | CASSRDLGPQHF | TGTGCCAGCAGTCGGGACTTGGGGCCCCAGCATTTT
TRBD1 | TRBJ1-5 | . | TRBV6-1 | CASNTGGHQPQHF | TGTGCCAGCAACACAGGGGGCCATCAGCCCCAGCATTTT
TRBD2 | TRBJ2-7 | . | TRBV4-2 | CASSQEETSGPGEQYF | TGTGCCAGCAGCCAAGAAGAGACTAGCGGGCCCGGCGAGCAGTACTTC
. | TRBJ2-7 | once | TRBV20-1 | CSARVDREKYF | TGCAGTGCTAGAGTGGATCGGGAGAAGTACTTC
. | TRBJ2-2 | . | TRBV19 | CASSISGLNTGELFF | TGTGCCAGTAGCATATCCGGACTGAACACCGGGGAGCTGTTTTTT
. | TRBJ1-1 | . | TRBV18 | CASSSAIMNTEAFF | TGTGCCAGCTCAAGCGCGATAATGAACACTGAAGCTTTCTTT
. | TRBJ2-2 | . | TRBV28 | CASSLSRVLGGELFF | TGTGCCAGCAGTTTATCCAGGGTCCTTGGCGGGGAGCTGTTTTTT
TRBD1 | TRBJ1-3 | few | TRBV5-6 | CASSLVLGQGPGNTIYF | TGTGCCAGCAGCTTGGTCTTGGGACAGGGGCCTGGAAACACCATATATTTT
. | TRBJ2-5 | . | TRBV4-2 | CASSQFQGRGETQYF | TGTGCCAGCAGCCAATTCCAGGGTCGTGGAGAGACCCAGTACTTC